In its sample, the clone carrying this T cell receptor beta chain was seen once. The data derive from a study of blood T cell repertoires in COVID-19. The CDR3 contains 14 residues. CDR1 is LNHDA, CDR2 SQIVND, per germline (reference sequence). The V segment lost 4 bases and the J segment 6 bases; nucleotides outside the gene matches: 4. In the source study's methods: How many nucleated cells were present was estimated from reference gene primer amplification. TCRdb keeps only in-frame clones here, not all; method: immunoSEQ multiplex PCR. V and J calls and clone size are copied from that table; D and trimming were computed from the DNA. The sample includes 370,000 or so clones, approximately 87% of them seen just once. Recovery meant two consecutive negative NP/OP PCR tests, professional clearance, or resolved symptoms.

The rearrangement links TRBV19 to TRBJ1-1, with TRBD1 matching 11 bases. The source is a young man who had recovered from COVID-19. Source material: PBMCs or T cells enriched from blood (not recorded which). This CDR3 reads CASSRGQGVAEAFF. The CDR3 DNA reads TGTGCCAGTAGTAGGGGACAGGGGGTGGCTGAAGCTTTCTTT.